One sample yielded the 29 T cell receptor beta chains listed below, sequenced in a study of CD8+CD57+ T cells in acquired aplastic anemia (dated by TCRdb to between 2018 and 2020). Reads for this sample came from an Illumina HiSeq 2000. TCR beta VDJ combination and CDR3 sequence profiling used genomic DNA as the template. TCRdb reprocessing: public reads trimmed at Q25 with fastp, clones called with MiXCR, in-frame beta chains kept. Rows with one shared CDR3 protein collapse into an entry with the most common genes and DNA. The sample table lists some 220,000 distinct CDR3 sequences, approximately 35% of them with a count of one. Of the sample, around 1.1% is held by the ten largest clones. The source material was sorted CD4+, CD8+, or CD8+CD57+ T cells (not recorded which) from PBMCs. All receptors come from a human donor in good health, serving as a control.

Concerning this clonotype: Being one base from a much bigger clone, this may be a read error. The chain combines TRBV11-3 with TRBJ2-3; D is tentatively TRBD1 or TRBD2 (5 bases each). The CDR3 runs to 13 residues. Germline V gene data show CDR1 as SGHNT and CDR2 as YENEEA. The CDR3 sequence is CASSLERGDTRYF. The CDR3 DNA reads TGTGCCAGCAGCTTAGAAAGGGGAGATACGCGGTATTTT. The whole variable domain, remainder taken from reference TRBV11-3 and TRBJ2-3, is EAGVVQSPRYKIIEKKQPVAFWCNPISGHNTLYWYLQNLGQGPELLIRYENEEAVDDSQLPKDRFSAERLKGVDSTLKIQPAELGDSAVYLCASSLERGDTRYFGPGTRLTVL.

This chain uses TRBV18 with TRBJ2-5; TRBD2 matches 8 bases. V shed 8 bases, J shed 7 bases, and the junction held 9 bases outside the gene matches. Germline V gene lookup returns CDR1 KGHSH and CDR2 LQKENI. This CDR3 has 13 residues. CDR3: CASEPGLEGTQYF. The CDR3 DNA follows: TGTGCCAGCGAACCGGGACTAGAGGGGACCCAGTACTTC.

This clonotype was detected many times. The genes are TRBV2 and TRBJ2-3; unclear D gene. The CDR3 extends over 12 amino acids. Per the germline V gene, CDR1 is SNHLY and CDR2 is FYNNEI. Deletions cut 6 bases from V and 4 bases from J, with 8 bases between. The DNA of the CDR3 is TGTGCCAGCAGCAACGTCCCAGATACGCAGTATTTT. This gives the protein CASSNVPDTQYF.

This clonotype was observed many times. V is TRBV7-3 and J is TRBJ2-7, with D possibly being TRBD2 (5 bases). Germline V gene data show CDR1 as SGHTA and CDR2 as FQGTGA. V lost 5 bases to trimming and J lost 5 bases, with 16 bases between them. This CDR3 contains 14 residues. CDR3 in amino acids: CASSPGGLPNEQYF. Here the CDR3 DNA reads TGTGCCAGCAGCCCAGGAGGCCTTCCGAACGAGCAGTACTTC.

Turning to this clonotype: This clone may be a read error of a much larger clone one base away. This sequence joins TRBV11-1 and TRBJ2-3; TRBD1 agrees at 9 bases. The germline V gene encodes CDR1 SGHAT and CDR2 FQDESV (reference sequence). V lost 4 bases and J lost 3; bases outside the gene matches: 5. The CDR3 has 15 residues. CDR3 coding DNA: TGTGCCAGCAGCTATAGACAGGGGGAAACAGATACGCAGTATTTT. Residues: CASSYRQGETDTQYF.

This clonotype has at least ten counts. This chain joins TRBV5-1 and TRBJ1-2; D remains unclear. The CDR3 length is 15 residues. Looked up from germline, CDR1 is SGHRS and CDR2 is YFSETQ. Trimming stripped 1 base from V and 4 bases from J, with 14 bases between. CDR3 sequence (DNA): TGCGCCAGCAGCTTGTACGGTGAAGGTGGCTATGGCTACACCTTC. Amino acids: CASSLYGEGGYGYTF.

This clonotype was observed at least ten times. This chain joins TRBV20-1 and TRBJ2-3, with TRBD2 identical over 11 bases. The junction had 4 bases not matched to a gene; V was cut back by 3 bases and J by 2 bases. In germline, CDR1 is DFQATT, CDR2 SNEGSKA (reference sequence). The CDR3 has 15 residues. The CDR3 DNA reads TGCAGTGCTAGCCTACTAGCGGGGGCCACAGATACGCAGTATTTT. Amino acids: CSASLLAGATDTQYF.

Concerning this clonotype: The junction departs from germline at one end; a sequencing error may be responsible. The rearrangement links TRBV2 to TRBJ1-2, with 7 bases matching TRBD1. Germline V CDR1 and CDR2: SNHLY, FYNNEI. This CDR3 contains 12 residues. The CDR3 reads CASWDRNYGCTF. For the CDR3, the DNA is TGTGCCAGCTGGGACAGAAACTATGGCTGCACCTTC.

The chain is built from TRBV5-1 and TRBJ1-5, with no clear D. This CDR3 is built from 15 residues. Trimming cost V 0 bases and J 2 bases, with 9 bases left between them. Germline-derived CDR1 and CDR2 are SGHRS and YFSETQ. CDR3 in amino acids: CASSLDGRGNQPQHF. DNA for the CDR3: TGCGCCAGCAGCTTGGACGGCCGGGGCAATCAGCCCCAGCATTTT.

This chain joins TRBV15 and TRBJ2-1, with a tentative D call TRBD1 (7 bases). The CDR3 has 15 residues. CDR1 and CDR2 from the germline V gene are LNHNV and YYDKDF (reference sequence). Trimming removed 0 bases at V and 6 bases at J, with 12 bases between. The CDR3 reads CATSRDPGGLNEQFF. The DNA of the CDR3 is TGTGCCACCAGCAGAGATCCAGGGGGGCTCAATGAGCAGTTCTTC. Full variable domain (remainder filled in from reference TRBV15 and TRBJ2-1): DAMVIQNPRYQVTQFGKPVTLSCSQTLNHNVMYWYQQKSSQAPKLLFHYYDKDFNNEADTPDNFQSRRPNTSFCFLDIRSPGLGDTAMYLCATSRDPGGLNEQFFGPGTRLTVL.

This clonotype has at least ten counts. V and J are TRBV7-8 and TRBJ2-2; D gene unclear. The CDR3 consists of 15 residues. V lost 6 bases to trimming and J lost 7 bases, with 18 bases between them. Per germline, CDR1 SGHVS and CDR2 FQNEAQ. CDR3 in amino acids: CASSPVGPGGGELFF. In DNA form, the CDR3 reads TGTGCCAGCAGTCCCGTCGGGCCTGGCGGCGGGGAGCTGTTTTTT.

With respect to this clonotype: Possible read error: a much larger clone is one base away. The CDR3 sequence: CASGFNRGMGYGYTF. The CDR3 DNA reads TGTGCCAGCGGCTTTAACAGGGGGATGGGATACGGCTACACCTTC. This chain uses TRBV7-3 with TRBJ1-2, with 8 bases fitting TRBD1. Looked up from germline, CDR1 is SGHTA and CDR2 is FQGTGA. The CDR3 runs 15 residues.

This clonotype was observed at least ten times. The genes are TRBV2 and TRBJ1-1; a weak D match, TRBD1 (6 bases). Germline values: CDR1 SNHLY, CDR2 FYNNEI. V was pared by 5 bases and J by 5 bases, with 15 bases between. CDR3 length: 14 amino acids. The CDR3 sequence is CASSPRPGQTEAFF. CDR3 bases: TGTGCCAGCAGTCCAAGACCGGGACAAACTGAAGCTTTCTTT. The whole variable domain, remainder taken from reference TRBV2 and TRBJ1-1, is EPEVTQTPSHQVTQMGQEVILRCVPISNHLYFYWYRQILGQKVEFLVSFYNNEISEKSEIFDDQFSVERPDGSNFTLKIRSTKLEDSAMYFCASSPRPGQTEAFFGQGTRLTVV.

As concerns this clonotype: A junction boundary mismatches the germline segment, possibly from a read error. This chain links TRBV5-1 with TRBJ1-6; D is undetermined. This CDR3 comprises 18 residues. CDR1 and CDR2 (germline): SGHRS, YFSETQ. The CDR3 loop reads CASSLVPGLSLYNSPPHF. The CDR3 nucleotides are TGCGCCAGCAGCTTGGTCCCCGGCTTAAGTCTTTATAATTCACCCCCCCACTTT.

In its sample, this clonotype was seen many times. The V call is TRBV7-2, the J call TRBJ1-1; D might be TRBD1 (6 bases). This CDR3 is built from 13 residues. Trimming took 3 bases from V and 5 from J, leaving 10 bases between them. The germline V gene has CDR1 SGHTA and CDR2 FQGNSA. The CDR3 coding sequence is TGTGCCAGCAGCTTGGGGGGCTTGACTGAAGCTTTCTTT. Translated, it gives CASSLGGLTEAFF.

The sample holds a few counts of this clonotype. The conserved phenylalanine or tryptophan normally closing the CDR3 is absent here, so this likely arose from a read error. The rearrangement joins TRBV20-1 to TRBJ2-7, with D perhaps assigned TRBD1 or TRBD2 (5 bases each). The CDR3 length is 14 residues. Deletions cut 0 bases from V and 2 bases from J, with 11 bases between. The V gene's germline CDR1 is DFQATT and CDR2 SNEGSKA (reference sequence). This CDR3 reads CSARDAGRTYEQYL. CDR3 nucleotides: TGCAGTGCTAGAGATGCAGGGAGAACCTACGAGCAGTACCTC.

The table lists this clonotype with many counts. The chain links TRBV9 to TRBJ2-3; D is unclear. V was shortened by 3 bases and J by 0 bases, with 11 bases between the two germline ends. Germline V gene data show CDR1 as SGDLS and CDR2 as YYNGEE. This CDR3 has 15 amino acids. The CDR3, as DNA: TGTGCCAGCAGCGCCTCGACTGGGAGCACAGATACGCAGTATTTT. This encodes CASSASTGSTDTQYF.

This clonotype was detected many times. This sequence joins TRBV12-3 or TRBV12-4 and TRBJ1-5, with 7 bases fitting TRBD1. Losses at the gene ends were 6 bases for V and 4 bases for J; bases not matched to a gene: 3. The CDR3 is 13 residues long. CDR3 sequence reads: CASSWDRNQPQHF. The DNA of the CDR3 is TGTGCCAGCAGCTGGGACAGAAATCAGCCCCAGCATTTT.

This sequence joins TRBV15 and TRBJ2-5, with D possibly matching TRBD2 (5 bases). Germline loops: CDR1 LNHNV, CDR2 YYDKDF (reference sequence). CDR3 length equals 13 residues. Trimming removed 3 bases from V and 5 bases from J, with 10 bases in between. The CDR3 DNA reads TGTGCCACCAGCAGGAGGAGGAGCGAGACCCAGTACTTC. Protein sequence: CATSRRRSETQYF.

As regards this clonotype: An end of the junction does not agree with germline; a read error may underlie this. This sequence joins TRBV3-1 and TRBJ2-3; 15 bases agree with TRBD2. Germline V lookup: CDR1 LGHDT, CDR2 YNNKEL (reference sequence). The CDR3 runs 19 residues. The DNA of the CDR3 is TGTGCCTGCAGCCAAGAGTGGTGGACTAGCGGGAGGGGACTCGATACGCAGTATTTT. Its protein is CACSQEWWTSGRGLDTQYF.

This clonotype was observed a handful of times. The V gene is TRBV2, the J gene TRBJ1-2; 7 bases match TRBD1. The CDR3 covers 12 residues. Germline loops: CDR1 SNHLY, CDR2 FYNNEI. The CDR3 spells CAKTTGEYGYTF. The CDR3 bases are TGTGCTAAGACAACAGGGGAGTATGGCTACACCTTC. The full variable domain, its missing parts supplied by reference TRBV2 and TRBJ1-2, is EPEVTQTPSHQVTQMGQEVILRCVPISNHLYFYWYRQILGQKVEFLVSFYNNEISEKSEIFDDQFSVERPDGSNFTLKIRSTKLEDSAMYFCAKTTGEYGYTFGSGTRLTVV.

This chain uses TRBV20-1 with TRBJ1-1; D is undetermined. The germline V gene encodes CDR1 DFQATT and CDR2 SNEGSKA (reference sequence). There are 12 residues in the CDR3. V was clipped by 2 bases and J by 1 base, with 5 bases between them. The CDR3 here is CSARTENTEAFF. CDR3 DNA: TGCAGTGCTAGAACAGAGAACACTGAAGCTTTCTTT.

The rearrangement links TRBV29-1 to TRBJ1-4; D is possibly TRBD1 (5 bases). This CDR3 spans 14 amino acids. Germline values: CDR1 SQVTM, CDR2 ANQGSEA. V lost 4 bases to trimming and J lost 4 bases, with 13 bases between them. CDR3 sequence reads: CSVGGRAINEKLFF. In nucleotides, the CDR3 is TGCAGCGTTGGAGGCAGGGCTATTAATGAAAAACTGTTTTTT.

This clonotype was detected a few times. One end of the junction fails to match germline, which may point to a read error. DNA of the CDR3: TGCAGTGCTAGGTTAAGGGAGGGCACCGGGGAGCTGCTTTTT. Translating it yields CSARLREGTGELLF. The chain is built from TRBV20-1 and TRBJ2-2; 7 bases agree with TRBD2. Germline CDR1 is DFQATT and CDR2 is SNEGSKA (reference sequence). This CDR3 contains 14 residues.

The V and J genes are TRBV6-1 and TRBJ2-7; no reliable D call. V was shortened by 3 bases and J by 4 bases, with 13 bases between the two germline ends. CDR1 MNHNS and CDR2 SASEGT come from the germline V gene. CDR3 length: 14 residues. CDR3 nucleotide sequence: TGTGCCAGCAGTGAGCGTAGGGAAAATTACGAGCAGTACTTC. Translated: CASSERRENYEQYF.

The chain carries TRBV10-3 and TRBJ2-6; tentative D call: TRBD1 (6 bases). The CDR3 totals 16 residues. Trimming took off 7 bases at V and 1 base at J, with 14 bases between the two ends. Germline CDR1 is ENHRY and CDR2 is SYGVKD. This CDR3 is CAINQGLMSGANVLTF. As DNA, the CDR3 is TGTGCCATCAATCAGGGGTTGATGTCTGGGGCCAACGTCCTGACTTTC.

In this sample, this clonotype turned up a few times. The rearrangement joins TRBV30 to TRBJ1-1, with unresolved D. Germline lookup yields CDR1 GTSNPN and CDR2 SVGIG (reference sequence). Trimming removed 4 bases from V and 1 base from J, with 4 bases in between. The length of the CDR3 is 11 residues. CDR3 amino acids: CAWTRNTEAFF. CDR3 DNA sequence: TGTGCCTGGACCAGGAACACTGAAGCTTTCTTT.

This clonotype appeared many times. The V gene is TRBV24-1, the J gene TRBJ2-1; D is tentatively TRBD1 or TRBD2 (5 bases each). Trimming took off 5 bases at V and 0 bases at J, with 16 bases between the two ends. The length of the CDR3 is 17 residues. Germline V CDR1 and CDR2: KGHDR, SFDVKD. CDR3 bases: TGTGCCACCAGTGCCCGTACCGGGACCGGCTCCTACAATGAGCAGTTCTTC. Its protein is CATSARTGTGSYNEQFF.

In its sample, this clonotype was seen many times. The chain has TRBV7-4 and TRBJ1-6; no firm D call. The CDR3 contains 11 residues. The germline V and J ends were trimmed by 5 bases and 14 bases, with 10 bases remaining between them. The germline V gene has CDR1 SGHVT and CDR2 SQSDAQ. The CDR3 here is CASSIRTSLHF. The DNA for the CDR3 is TGTGCCAGCAGCATCAGAACTTCCCTCCACTTT.